This TCR beta chain was sequenced in a study of CD8 T cells in Susac syndrome. Findings and limits, study-wide: The relatively small number of individuals in the TCR sequencing and HLA analysis was acknowledged by the study.

Note on this clonotype: Its specificity is not known.

This CDR3 has 12 amino acids. CDR1 is MGHDK, CDR2 SYGVNS, per germline. Trimming stripped 4 bases from V and 4 bases from J, with 7 bases between. Healthy donors formed controls matched for age and sex. Purification of the CD8+ and CD4+ T cells relied on negative isolation, and TEMRA cells underwent FACS enrichment. With random hexamers, roughly 0.5 to 1 ug RNA was reverse transcribed. Coverage of TCR beta CDR3 amplification by immunoSEQ multiplex PCR extended to 54 Vbeta and 13 Jbeta. One entry per CDR3 protein, called by TCRdb with MiXCR from the immunoSEQ multiplex PCR reads. In the table there are under 200,000 distinct CDR3 sequences, 85% to 95% of which are singletons.

The source of this sequence is a human donor in good health. This chain links TRBV25-1 with TRBJ2-5; the D is unclear. The sequencing input was CD4+ T cells from PBMCs. DNA for the CDR3: TGTGCCAGCAGTGCCCCGGGAGAGACCCAGTACTTC. Protein product: CASSAPGETQYF.